The 27 T cell receptor beta chains presented below share a single source sample, sequenced in a study of T cells in Graves' hyperthyroidism and ophthalmopathy. Amplified TCR beta CDR3 regions came from RNA transcripts. The TCR CDR3 was amplified in a first-round RT-PCR using the HTBI primer set. One entry per CDR3 protein results from TCRdb running MiXCR on the multiplex PCR reads. The sample has approximately 360,000 distinct CDR3 sequences, 15% to 19% seen once; the top ten hold about a quarter. The sequenced material came from blood. The receptors were gathered from a woman in her late teens or twenties with Graves' hyperthyroidism that later progressed to Graves' ophthalmopathy.

This clonotype was counted once. A much bigger clone sits one base away, suggesting this may be a read error. This CDR3 fails to terminate in the conserved phenylalanine or tryptophan, so it likely reflects a read error. The chain uses TRBV12-3 or TRBV12-4 and TRBJ2-1, with D possibly TRBD1 on 6 matching bases. The CDR3 has 14 amino acids. The germline V and J ends were trimmed by 6 bases and 6 bases, with 15 bases remaining between them. CDR3 loop: CASSTDGGINEQFL. CDR3 in DNA: TGTGCCAGCAGCACTGATGGGGGCATCAATGAGCAGTTCCTC.

The rearrangement uses TRBV29-1 and TRBJ2-3, with 8 bases that match TRBD2. Per the germline V gene, CDR1 is SQVTM and CDR2 is ANQGSEA. The CDR3 sequence is 13 residues long. V was clipped by 8 bases and J by 4 bases; unmatched bases: 8. The CDR3 loop is CSWRGLDADTQYF. The CDR3 DNA is TGCAGCTGGCGGGGACTAGATGCAGATACGCAGTATTTT.

As for this clonotype: This sequence may be a read error, since a much larger clone differs from it by one base. V gene TRBV6-4 combines with J gene TRBJ2-7, with D possibly being TRBD2 (5 bases). Germline assignment: CDR1 MRHNA and CDR2 SNTAGT. The CDR3 runs 14 residues. The V end was cut by 3 bases, the J end by 4 bases, with 13 bases between. The DNA for the CDR3 is TGTGCCAGCAGTGAAGCGGAACCCCCTTACGAGCAGTACTTC. This codes for CASSEAEPPYEQYF.

The chain recombines TRBV5-6 with TRBJ2-7; 10 bases are a match to TRBD2. Germline V gene data show CDR1 as SGHDT and CDR2 as YYEEEE. After removal of 2 bases from V and 1 base from J, the junction contained 9 bases not matched to a gene. The length of the CDR3 is 17 residues. The CDR3 DNA reads as TGTGCCAGCAGCTTCTTCTTACCACTAGCGGGATCCTACGAGCAGTACTTC. Protein sequence: CASSFFLPLAGSYEQYF. The variable domain in full, with the rest retrieved from reference TRBV5-6 and TRBJ2-7, is DAGVTQSPTHLIKTRGQQVTLRCSPKSGHDTVSWYQQALGQGPQFIFQYYEEEERQRGNFPDRFSGHQFPNYSSELNVNALLLGDSALYLCASSFFLPLAGSYEQYFGPGTRLTVT.

This chain connects TRBV9 to TRBJ2-7, with D maybe TRBD2 (6 bases). The CDR3 runs 15 residues. The V end lost 0 bases, the J end lost 4 bases, and 14 bases lay between the germline ends. Germline CDR1 SGDLS, CDR2 YYNGEE. CDR3 nucleotide sequence: TGTGCCAGCAGCGTAGATGGACTATCCCCTTACGAGCAGTACTTC. Amino acid sequence: CASSVDGLSPYEQYF.

Concerning this clonotype: A read error may be the cause here, since a much bigger clone is one base away. The chain couples TRBV12-5 to TRBJ2-2; a possible D gene is TRBD2 (5 bases). The germline gives CDR1 LGHNT, CDR2 FRNRAP. V was shortened by 7 bases and J by 7 bases, with 10 bases between the two germline ends. The CDR3 totals 12 residues. Written as DNA, the CDR3 is TGTGCTAGTGCCCGGGGTAGCGGGGAGCTGTTTTTT. This encodes CASARGSGELFF.

This clonotype was detected a few times. This sequence joins TRBV6-1 and TRBJ1-1; 8 bases match TRBD1. Germline V gene data show CDR1 as MNHNS and CDR2 as SASEGT. Losses at the gene ends were 3 bases for V and 6 bases for J; bases not matched to a gene: 6. This CDR3 comprises 14 residues. The CDR3 coding sequence is TGTGCCAGCAGTGACCGGGACAGGATCCCTGAAGCTTTCTTT. This encodes CASSDRDRIPEAFF.

This clonotype was counted ten times or more. This chain connects TRBV20-1 to TRBJ2-3, with TRBD1 matching over 7 bases. CDR3 length: 16 amino acids. Looked up from germline, CDR1 is DFQATT and CDR2 is SNEGSKA (reference sequence). With 4 bases clipped from V and 2 bases from J, the junction kept 12 bases outside the gene matches. The CDR3 DNA reads as TGCAGTGCTAACCCCCTAACAGGGGTCTCCACAGATACGCAGTATTTT. Protein sequence: CSANPLTGVSTDTQYF.

This clonotype came up many times. This chain joins TRBV6-2 or TRBV6-3 and TRBJ1-6; 10 bases are a match to TRBD1. CDR1 is MNHEY, CDR2 SVGEGT, per germline. The CDR3 spans 15 residues. V trimming: 5 bases; J trimming: 9 bases; junction bases outside the gene matches: 7. The DNA of the CDR3 is TGTGCCAGCAGTCCACGGACAGGGGGGTCTTCACCCCTCCACTTT. This codes for CASSPRTGGSSPLHF.

This clonotype showed up just a few times. This chain uses TRBV4-3 with TRBJ2-2, with D perhaps assigned TRBD1 or TRBD2 (5 bases each). The CDR3 consists of 16 residues. V was cut by 4 bases and J by 1 base, with 13 bases left in between. CDR1 LGHNA and CDR2 YSLEER come from the germline V gene. DNA of the CDR3: TGCGCCAGCAGCCCGGCCGGGACCGAGAACACCGGGGAGCTGTTTTTT. Amino acid sequence: CASSPAGTENTGELFF.

The chain joins TRBV5-6 to TRBJ2-4, with D perhaps assigned TRBD1 or TRBD2 (5 bases each). Germline CDR1 is SGHDT and CDR2 is YYEEEE. The CDR3 spans 16 residues. The V gene lost 5 bases and the J gene lost 0 bases, with 15 bases spanning the gap. CDR3 in amino acids: CASSLWGKLAKNIQYF. Here the CDR3 DNA reads TGTGCCAGCAGTTTGTGGGGGAAATTAGCCAAAAACATTCAGTACTTC.

The chain carries TRBV12-3 or TRBV12-4 and TRBJ1-4; TRBD1 agrees at 8 bases. V shed 3 bases and J 0 bases; nucleotides not matched to a gene: 6. The CDR3 loop spans 17 amino acids. This CDR3 is CASSLSRGPTTNEKLFF. The CDR3 DNA reads as TGTGCCAGCAGTTTGAGCAGGGGGCCCACAACTAATGAAAAACTGTTTTTT.

This clonotype has ten or more counts. The chain uses TRBV28 and TRBJ2-3, with no clear D. Trimming took 3 bases from V and 1 from J, leaving 8 bases between them. Germline values: CDR1 MDHEN, CDR2 SYDVKM. The CDR3 covers 14 residues. The CDR3 sequence is CASSFRVRTDTQYF. The CDR3 region has the DNA TGTGCCAGCAGTTTCAGAGTACGCACAGATACGCAGTATTTT.

This clonotype was seen more than once but under ten times. This rearrangement joins TRBV4-1 to TRBJ2-1; 8 positions agree with TRBD2. V lost 0 bases to trimming and J lost 6 bases; unmatched junction nucleotides: 10. The germline V gene has CDR1 MGHRA and CDR2 YSYEKL. The CDR3 has 17 residues. CDR3 nucleotide sequence: TGCGCCAGCAGCCAAGATTCATGGCGGGGGGAGGGCAATGAGCAGTTCTTC. Translating gives CASSQDSWRGEGNEQFF.

The CDR3 spells CASSPKWTGEYEQYF. DNA for the CDR3: TGCGCCAGCAGCCCGAAGTGGACAGGGGAGTACGAGCAGTACTTC. V is TRBV4-1 and J is TRBJ2-7; TRBD1 agrees at 9 bases. From germline, CDR1 is MGHRA and CDR2 YSYEKL. V lost 4 bases to trimming and J lost 4 bases; unmatched junction nucleotides: 8. The CDR3 spans 15 residues.

The V gene is TRBV24-1, the J gene TRBJ1-1; D possibly corresponds to TRBD1 (5 bases). The CDR3 contains 13 residues. CDR1 KGHDR and CDR2 SFDVKD come from the germline V gene. Trimming left V 0 bases short and J 8 bases short, with 9 bases between. The CDR3 region has the DNA TGTGCCACCAGTGATTTGCAGGGCGGGGAAGCTTTCTTT. Its translation is CATSDLQGGEAFF.

This clonotype was seen ten or more times. The chain links TRBV28 to TRBJ2-7, with 10 bases that match TRBD1. There are 15 residues in the CDR3. V was pared by 6 bases and J by 7 bases, with 12 bases of the junction left unmatched. Germline V CDR1 and CDR2: MDHEN, SYDVKM. Written as DNA, the CDR3 is TGTGCCAGCAGGCCGCCGGGACAGGGGTCGGGAGAGCAGTACTTC. It specifies CASRPPGQGSGEQYF.

This clonotype was detected ten times or more. The rearrangement links TRBV11-2 to TRBJ2-7; D not resolved. Germline V gene lookup returns CDR1 SGHAT and CDR2 FQNNGV. The CDR3 is 13 residues long. Trimming left V 0 bases short and J 3 bases short, with 6 bases between. The CDR3 spells CASSLEYDYEQYF. Written as DNA, the CDR3 is TGTGCCAGCAGCTTAGAATACGACTACGAGCAGTACTTC.

The chain links TRBV28 to TRBJ2-7; 10 bases fit TRBD2. CDR3 length equals 14 residues. With V trimmed by 6 bases and J by 5 bases, 7 bases remained unmatched. Germline V gene sequence: CDR1 MDHEN, CDR2 SYDVKM. The CDR3 DNA sequence: TGTGCCAGCAGCATAGCGGGAGGAAGCAACGAGCAGTACTTC. Its protein is CASSIAGGSNEQYF.

This clonotype was counted many times. The CDR3: CASSLSRAAEAFF. CDR3 in DNA: TGTGCCAGCAGTTTATCCCGGGCCGCTGAAGCTTTCTTT. The chain has TRBV28 and TRBJ1-1; D is unclear. The germline V and J ends were trimmed by 1 base and 6 bases, with 9 bases remaining between them. Germline V gene lookup returns CDR1 MDHEN and CDR2 SYDVKM. CDR3 length: 13 residues.

Of note for this clonotype: Its ends do not fully match the called genes, so a read error is possible. This chain uses TRBV5-6 with TRBJ2-7; D call uncertain. Germline V gene lookup returns CDR1 SGHDT and CDR2 YYEEEE. CDR3 size: 12 residues. The CDR3 coding sequence is TGTGCCAGCAGCTTGGAAACCTACGGGCAGTACTTC. Translating gives CASSLETYGQYF.

At least ten counts were recorded for this clonotype. The J gene is TRBJ2-7, the V gene TRBV20-1; TRBD2 matches 7 bases. Per germline, CDR1 DFQATT and CDR2 SNEGSKA (reference sequence). The V segment lost 6 bases and the J segment 0 bases; nucleotides outside the gene matches: 11. CDR3 length: 15 amino acids. In DNA, the CDR3 is TGCAGTGCGCTTCCCGAGCGGGATAGCTCCTACGAGCAGTACTTC. The encoded protein is CSALPERDSSYEQYF.

This clonotype was recorded many times. This rearrangement joins TRBV12-3 or TRBV12-4 to TRBJ1-2, with D unclear. V was shortened by 5 bases and J by 4 bases, with 14 bases between the two germline ends. The CDR3 has 14 amino acids. This chain's CDR3 is CASSTRRRSYGYTF. The CDR3, as DNA: TGTGCCAGCAGTACCCGTCGTCGGTCCTATGGCTACACCTTC.

V gene TRBV5-8 combines with J gene TRBJ1-4, with a possible D match to TRBD1 (5 bases). The length of the CDR3 is 19 residues. V was pared by 0 bases and J by 3 bases, with 21 bases between. In germline, CDR1 is SGHTS, CDR2 YDEGEE. DNA for the CDR3: TGTGCCAGCAGCTTGGCCATTTTTTGGGGGATCAGACCTAATGAAAAACTGTTTTTT. It codes for CASSLAIFWGIRPNEKLFF.

This rearrangement joins TRBV20-1 to TRBJ2-4; D is possibly TRBD1 (6 bases). Trimming shortened V by 0 bases and J by 7 bases, and 7 bases separated the two germline ends. The length of the CDR3 is 12 residues. Germline CDR1 DFQATT, CDR2 SNEGSKA (reference sequence). The CDR3 nucleotides read TGCAGTGCTAGAGAAACAGGGAACATTCAGTACTTC. This sequence encodes CSARETGNIQYF.

This clonotype was picked up many times. The V call is TRBV6-1, the J call TRBJ1-2, with TRBD1 identical over 9 bases. The germline gives CDR1 MNHNS, CDR2 SASEGT. The CDR3 contains 13 residues. With 6 bases clipped from V and 8 bases from J, the junction kept 7 bases outside the gene matches. CDR3 loop: CASRLTGGRGYTF. The CDR3 DNA reads as TGTGCCAGCAGGCTCACAGGGGGCCGGGGCTACACCTTC.

This clonotype appeared many times. The gene calls are TRBV30 and TRBJ2-7; D ambiguous. With 3 bases removed from V and 3 bases from J, the gap between germline ends came to 9 bases. Germline CDR1 is GTSNPN and CDR2 is SVGIG (reference sequence). The CDR3 is 12 residues long. The CDR3 loop is CAWSRDGYEQYF. CDR3 nucleotides: TGTGCCTGGAGCCGAGATGGCTACGAGCAGTACTTC.